This section outlines one T cell receptor beta chain sequence together with its context. This sample is part of a study of blood T cell repertoires in COVID-19. Study at large: Samples representing acute and convalescent COVID-19 were sourced from the United States, Italy and Spain. The analysed material was cDNA or gDNA that came from T cells, B-cell-depleted T cells, or PBMCs.

Original methodology: Scientists estimated how many nucleated cells there were by amplifying reference gene primers. The assay was immunoSEQ multiplex PCR, and TCRdb's table has in-frame clones only and misses some. V, J and clone size are taken as reported in that table, and D and trimming were inferred from the DNA itself. The top ten clones hold roughly 5.2% of a sample with 70,000 or so clones, around 86% of them seen once. Germline values: CDR1 MNHEY, CDR2 SVGEGT. CDR3 length: 13 amino acids. V was pared by 5 bases and J by 3 bases, with 4 bases of the junction left unmatched. V and J are TRBV6-2 or TRBV6-3 and TRBJ2-7; the match to TRBD1 covers 7 bases. Sequenced sample: peripheral blood. The receptor was derived from a man aged 50 to 59 with active COVID-19. Here the CDR3 DNA reads TGTGCCAGCAGTCACGACAGGGTCTACGAGCAGTACTTC. This encodes CASSHDRVYEQYF.